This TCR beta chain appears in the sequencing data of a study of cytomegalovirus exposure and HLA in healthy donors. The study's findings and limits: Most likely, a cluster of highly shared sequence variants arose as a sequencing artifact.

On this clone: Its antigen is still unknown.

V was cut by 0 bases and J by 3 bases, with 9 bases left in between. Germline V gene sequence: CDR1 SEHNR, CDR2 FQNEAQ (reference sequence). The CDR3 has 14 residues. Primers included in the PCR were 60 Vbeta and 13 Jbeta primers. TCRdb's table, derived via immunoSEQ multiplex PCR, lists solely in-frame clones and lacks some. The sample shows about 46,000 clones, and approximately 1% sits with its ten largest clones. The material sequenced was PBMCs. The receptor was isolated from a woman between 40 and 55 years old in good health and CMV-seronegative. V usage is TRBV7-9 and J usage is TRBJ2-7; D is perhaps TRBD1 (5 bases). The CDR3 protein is CASSLAAGLYEQYF. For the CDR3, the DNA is TGTGCCAGCAGCTTAGCCGCAGGGCTCTACGAGCAGTACTTC.